This TCR beta chain was sequenced in a study of PD-1 blockade in classical Hodgkin lymphoma. Regarding the study as a whole: Any patient who commenced nivolumab under 1 year after ASCT was excluded. Those achieving complete response showed baseline diversity like newly diagnosed patients. Causes of the repertoire differences remain undefined, possibly disease activity or prior therapy.

Clones were read by immunoSEQ multiplex PCR, and TCRdb kept only the in-frame ones, dropping some. The sample shows around 17,000 clones, less than 75% of them seen only once. Per germline, CDR1 MGHRA and CDR2 YSYEKL. The CDR3 extends over 15 amino acids. Points on this clone: The antigen is not known.

As to time point: cycle 4 day 1 (C4D1), after five to seven weeks of nivolumab. Every single patient, without exception, relapsed after autologous stem cell transplantation, and brentuximab vedotin exposure varied. This clonotype originated in a human donor with classical Hodgkin lymphoma. This specimen was peripheral blood mononuclear cells (PBMCs), taken before the fourth cycle of nivolumab. This sequence joins TRBV4-1 and TRBJ2-5; 8 nucleotides agree with TRBD1. The DNA end favors TRBJ2-7, so the J call may be wrong. The CDR3 protein is CASSQDGTGSYEQYF. The CDR3 region has the DNA TGCGCCAGCAGCCAAGATGGGACAGGTTCCTACGAGCAGTACTTC.